Listed below are T cell receptor beta chains from one sample, sequenced in a study of shared clonotypes between healthy human individuals. Profiled with immunoSEQ multiplex PCR; TCRdb holds only in-frame clones, not every one. The sample records 2 million to 3 million clones, approximately 93% being singletons. The sequenced material came from naive CD4+ T cells from PBMCs. The receptors shown here come from a man aged 18 to 30 in good health. Some clones in this sample may be carry-over from other donors' samples. CDR3s include the opening cysteine and the closing phenylalanine or tryptophan. The D gene is left open where the match is weak. Clone size is given for some rows only: seen once, a few or many times, or a class if the clone is expanded.

abundance | j_gene | v_gene | d_gene | len | CDR3nt | CDR3aa
NA | TRBJ2-7 | TRBV5-1 | TRBD1 | 15 | TGCGCCAGCAGCTTGGATCCGGGACAGACCTACGAGCAGTACTTC | CASSLDPGQTYEQYF
NA | TRBJ2-7 | TRBV19 | NA | 13 | TGTGCCAGTAGTCCCAGGATTTCTTACGAGCAGTACTTC | CASSPRISYEQYF
NA | TRBJ1-3 | TRBV6-1 | NA | 12 | TGTGCCAGCAGTGAAGCCTGGAACACCATATATTTT | CASSEAWNTIYF
NA | TRBJ2-1 | TRBV9 | TRBD2 | 15 | TGTGCCAGCAGCGTATCTCTAGCGGATTACAATGAGCAGTTCTTC | CASSVSLADYNEQFF
NA | TRBJ2-7 | TRBV19 | TRBD1 | 14 | TGTGCCAGTAAACGGACAGGGGGGAACTACGAGCAGTACTTC | CASKRTGGNYEQYF
few | TRBJ1-2 | TRBV5-4 | NA | 13 | TGTGCCAGCAGCTTCCCGGGGAACTATGGCTACACCTTC | CASSFPGNYGYTF
NA | TRBJ1-5 | TRBV19 | NA | 15 | TGTGCCAGTAGTATCGGGCAGCTTCTGAATCAGCCCCAGCATTTT | CASSIGQLLNQPQHF
NA | TRBJ2-1 | TRBV7-2 | NA | 15 | TGTGCCAGCAGCCTGAGGCGGACCGGACCCAATGAGCAGTTCTTC | CASSLRRTGPNEQFF
NA | TRBJ2-2 | TRBV9 | TRBD2 | 17 | TGTGCCAGCAGCGTAGCGGGACTAGCGGCAAACACCGGGGAGCTGTTTTTT | CASSVAGLAANTGELFF
NA | TRBJ2-3 | TRBV11-2 | NA | 12 | TGTGCCAGCAGCTTAGAAGCAGATACGCAGTATTTT | CASSLEADTQYF
NA | TRBJ1-1 | TRBV5-1 | NA | 15 | TGCGCCAGCAGCTTGGAAGGTAGGGTGAACACTGAAGCTTTCTTT | CASSLEGRVNTEAFF
NA | TRBJ2-7 | TRBV7-9 | TRBD1 | 15 | TGTGCCAGCAGCCTAGGACAGGGGGTTCTTCAGCGGCAGTACTTC | CASSLGQGVLQRQYF
NA | TRBJ2-7 | TRBV11-2 | NA | 14 | TGTGCCAGCAGCTTAGGTCCAGGCCCCTACGAGCAGTACTTC | CASSLGPGPYEQYF
NA | TRBJ2-3 | TRBV28 | TRBD2 | 18 | TGTGCCAGCAGTCTCCCAGTACGGGCTAGCGGGAGACCAGATACGCAGTATTTT | CASSLPVRASGRPDTQYF
NA | TRBJ1-2 | TRBV15 | NA | 12 | TGTGCCACCAGCAGAGATAGAGTAGGCTACACCTTC | CATSRDRVGYTF